Listed below are T cell receptor beta chains from one sample, sequenced in a study of OX40 agonist ivuxolimab in advanced cancers. Repertoires were generated with immunoSEQ multiplex PCR, while TCRdb's copy carries only in-frame clones and drops some. The profile shows 55,000 to 70,000 clones, 84% of them singletons. The sequences come from CD4+ or CD8+ T cells sorted from blood, collected in a trial of the OX40 agonist ivuxolimab. The receptor set was obtained from an adult with an advanced solid tumor such as melanoma, head and neck, liver or kidney cancer. CDR3s include the opening cysteine and the closing phenylalanine or tryptophan. D genes are given only for firm matches. Some rows mark clone size as missing; the rest say once, few, many or name a class of expanded clone.

cdr3_nt	cdr3_aa	j_call	v_call	clone_size	d_call
TGTGCCAGCAGCTTTGTAACCGGGGAGCTGTTTTTT	CASSFVTGELFF	TRBJ2-2	TRBV5-8	medium-sized	NA
TGTGCCAGCAGTTACACTAGCGGGGGCAACACCGGGGAGCTGTTTTTT	CASSYTSGGNTGELFF	TRBJ2-2	TRBV6-6	NA	TRBD2
TGTGCCAGCAGCGGACTAGCGGGGAGACTGAACTCCAATGAGCAGTTCTTC	CASSGLAGRLNSNEQFF	TRBJ2-1	TRBV27	NA	TRBD2
TGTGCCAGCAGTGCGGGGGACAACGTGTCGAACTATGGCTACACCTTC	CASSAGDNVSNYGYTF	TRBJ1-2	TRBV28	NA	NA
TGCGCCAGCAGCCAAGTGGCTAGCGGGCCCCTTGAGGAGACCCAGTACTTC	CASSQVASGPLEETQYF	TRBJ2-5	TRBV4-1	few	TRBD2
TGTGCCAGCAGCGTCGGCAGCGGGAACCAAGAGACCCAGTACTTC	CASSVGSGNQETQYF	TRBJ2-5	TRBV9	NA	TRBD2
TGTGCCAGCAGCAAAACTAGGGACTCCTACGAGCAGTACTTC	CASSKTRDSYEQYF	TRBJ2-7	TRBV5-5	NA	NA
TGTGCCAGCAGTAAAGGTGGACAGCCGAACACTGAAGCTTTCTTT	CASSKGGQPNTEAFF	TRBJ1-1	TRBV6-5	few	NA
TGTGCCAGCATGGAGGGGGGACAGCCCCAGCATTTT	CASMEGGQPQHF	TRBJ1-5	TRBV28	NA	NA
TGCAGCGTCATGACAGAGTTCCACGAGCAGTACTTC	CSVMTEFHEQYF	TRBJ2-7	TRBV29-1	NA	NA
TGTGCCAGCAGCCCAACCTGGCAGCCATACGAGCAGTACTTC	CASSPTWQPYEQYF	TRBJ2-7	TRBV5-5	NA	NA
TGTGCCAGCAGCTCCGGGACCCTTTATCAGCCCCAGCATTTT	CASSSGTLYQPQHF	TRBJ1-5	TRBV5-6	NA	NA
TGTGCCAGCTCGCCGGCTGTGGACGAGCAGTACTTC	CASSPAVDEQYF	TRBJ2-7	TRBV18	NA	NA
TGTGCCAGCAGCCCGATAAGCTCCTACAATGAGCAGTTCTTC	CASSPISSYNEQFF	TRBJ2-1	TRBV5-4	NA	NA
TGCGCCAGCAGCCAAGGCCCAGAGCAGCCCCAGCATTTT	CASSQGPEQPQHF	TRBJ1-5	TRBV4-1	medium-sized	NA
TGCGCCAGCAGCTTCCTGGACAGTAACACTGAAGCTTTCTTT	CASSFLDSNTEAFF	TRBJ1-1	TRBV5-1	NA	NA
TGTGCCAGCAGTCAGGACCAGTACGAGCAGTACTTC	CASSQDQYEQYF	TRBJ2-7	TRBV2	NA	NA
TGTGCCAGCAGTGTTCTAGCGGGAGGGTACAATGAGCAGTTCTTC	CASSVLAGGYNEQFF	TRBJ2-1	TRBV6-1	NA	TRBD2
TGTGCCAGCAGCCAAGGGACTATTGAGCAGTTCTTC	CASSQGTIEQFF	TRBJ2-1	TRBV11-2	NA	TRBD2
TGTGCCAGCAGGGGACTGTCCGGGGAGCTGTTTTTT	CASRGLSGELFF	TRBJ2-2	TRBV6-6	NA	NA
TGTGCCAGCAGCTTCCCTAGCGGGGCCCAAGAGACCCAGTACTTC	CASSFPSGAQETQYF	TRBJ2-5	TRBV7-9	few	TRBD2
TGTGCCAGCAGCCCACGGGGGGGGCGCGGAGATACGCAGTATTTT	CASSPRGGRGDTQYF	TRBJ2-3	TRBV9	NA	TRBD2
TGTGCCAGCAGTTTATTGGGCGATGTGAGCTCCTACGAGCAGTACTTC	CASSLLGDVSSYEQYF	TRBJ2-7	TRBV27	NA	NA
TGTGCCAGCAGCTTATGGGCAGGGAGGACTGGGGCCAACGTCCTGACTTTC	CASSLWAGRTGANVLTF	TRBJ2-6	TRBV7-9	NA	NA
TGTGCCAGCACCCCCGGTAGCGGGGGGACGTACGAGCAGTACTTC	CASTPGSGGTYEQYF	TRBJ2-7	TRBV7-8	NA	TRBD2
TGTGCCAGCAGCGCCCGACTTCGCGACTATGGCTACACCTTC	CASSARLRDYGYTF	TRBJ1-2	TRBV9	NA	NA
TGTGCCAGTAGTTGGCGACAGGGGGCCCACGAGCAGTACTTC	CASSWRQGAHEQYF	TRBJ2-7	TRBV19	NA	TRBD1
TGCGCCAGCAGCCACATGACAGGGGGAGAGACCCAGTACTTC	CASSHMTGGETQYF	TRBJ2-5	TRBV4-1	NA	TRBD1
TGTGCCAGCAGTGAAGTAGTGGGGGCCGGAGGTGTGACCCAGTACTTC	CASSEVVGAGGVTQYF	TRBJ2-5	TRBV2	few	NA
TGTGCCAGCAGCTTAAAAGGCGGTCCCGGGGTTTACAATGAGCAGTTCTTC	CASSLKGGPGVYNEQFF	TRBJ2-1	TRBV7-3	NA	NA
TGTGCCAGCAGCCCAACTGACAGGGGTTACACTGAAGCTTTCTTT	CASSPTDRGYTEAFF	TRBJ1-1	TRBV5-4	NA	TRBD1
TGTGCCAGCAGCTTATTGTCCCGGGACAGGAGGGGAGCTTTCTTT	CASSLLSRDRRGAFF	TRBJ1-1	TRBV5-4	NA	TRBD1
TGTGCCAGCAGCGTCCGACTAGCGGGAGTTGGAGATACGCAGTATTTT	CASSVRLAGVGDTQYF	TRBJ2-3	TRBV7-3	NA	TRBD2
TGTGCCAGCAGCCAAGTTTTTAGGGGAGACACTGAAGCTTTCTTT	CASSQVFRGDTEAFF	TRBJ1-1	TRBV4-2	NA	NA
TGTGCCAGCAGTTTATCAGACTACTCAGAGACCCAGTACTTC	CASSLSDYSETQYF	TRBJ2-5	TRBV28	NA	NA
TGTGCCAGCAGCTTGATAATTGGGACAGGGTCCTACGAGCAGTACTTC	CASSLIIGTGSYEQYF	TRBJ2-7	TRBV5-5	NA	TRBD1
TGTGCCAGCAGTCGCAACAGCGACCATAATTCACCCCTCCACTTT	CASSRNSDHNSPLHF	TRBJ1-6	TRBV6-5	few	NA